One and the same sample provided the 3 T cell receptor beta chains below, sequenced in a study of T cells in Graves' hyperthyroidism and ophthalmopathy. RNA transcripts were the template for amplifying TCR beta CDR3 regions. With the HTBI primer set, the TCR CDR3 went through a first round of RT-PCR. TCRdb re-called the multiplex PCR reads with MiXCR, one entry per CDR3 protein. The data hold about 350,000 distinct CDR3 sequences, with 14% observed a single time. What was sequenced was blood. The receptors stem from a woman in her 30s with Graves' hyperthyroidism.

At least ten counts were recorded for this clonotype. The chain is built from TRBV7-8 and TRBJ2-3, with 16 bases lining up with TRBD2. This CDR3 has 18 amino acids. Trimming at V came to 2 bases and at J to 4 bases, leaving 6 bases not matched to a gene. Germline loops: CDR1 SGHVS, CDR2 FQNEAQ. CDR3 sequence (DNA): TGTGCCAGCAGCTTATTGGGGACTAGCGGGAGGGCGCCAGATACGCAGTATTTT. It encodes CASSLLGTSGRAPDTQYF.

This clonotype has a handful of counts. The V and J genes are TRBV5-6 and TRBJ2-2; D not resolved. This CDR3 is 17 amino acids long. V was trimmed by 0 bases and J by 1 base, leaving 13 bases between them. Germline CDR1 and CDR2: SGHDT and YYEEEE. Here the CDR3 DNA reads TGTGCCAGCAGCTTGGCATTCTTATCCCAGAACACCGGGGAGCTGTTTTTT. It specifies CASSLAFLSQNTGELFF.

Worth noting for this clonotype: Just one base apart from a much larger clone, this may be a read error. The V and J genes are TRBV2 and TRBJ2-3; D might be TRBD1 (6 bases). Trimming took 4 bases from V and 1 from J, leaving 12 bases between them. The CDR3 loop spans 15 amino acids. Per germline, CDR1 SNHLY and CDR2 FYNNEI. The CDR3 nucleotides read TGTGCCAGCAGTGCAGGGGTATCGCGCACAGATACGCAGTATTTT. It specifies CASSAGVSRTDTQYF. The whole variable domain, filled in from reference TRBV2 and TRBJ2-3, reads EPEVTQTPSHQVTQMGQEVILRCVPISNHLYFYWYRQILGQKVEFLVSFYNNEISEKSEIFDDQFSVERPDGSNFTLKIRSTKLEDSAMYFCASSAGVSRTDTQYFGPGTRLTVL.